Below are 15 T cell receptor beta chains sequenced from a single sample in a study of T-cell reconstitution after alpha-beta-depleted transplantation in children. Library preparation (for TCRbeta) was performed with unique molecular identifiers. Each CDR3 protein gets one entry after TCRdb re-called the PCR reads with MiXCR. Of roughly 300,000 distinct CDR3 sequences listed, 10% are singletons. Sequenced here: PBMCs from the stem cell graft donor, sampled from the stem cell graft. The receptors shown here come from a human donor who donated a stem cell graft to a child with acute lymphoblastic leukemia.

The rearrangement joins TRBV30 to TRBJ2-1; possible D gene TRBD2, 6 bases. The CDR3 consists of 13 residues. Germline values: CDR1 GTSNPN, CDR2 SVGIG (reference sequence). V lost 8 bases and J lost 2, with 13 bases in between. Here the CDR3 reads CAVPSVTYNEQFF. CDR3 DNA: TGTGCCGTTCCTAGCGTCACCTACAATGAGCAGTTCTTC.

This clonotype was picked up many times. The chain is built from TRBV5-1 and TRBJ2-1; a weak D match, TRBD2 (6 bases). The germline gives CDR1 SGHRS, CDR2 YFSETQ. V was shortened by 2 bases and J by 3 bases, with 9 bases between the two germline ends. The CDR3 sequence is 14 residues long. The CDR3 nucleotides are TGCGCCAGCAGCTTAGGACTACTCTACAATGAGCAGTTCTTC. It yields the protein CASSLGLLYNEQFF.

This clonotype was seen a handful of times. This chain connects TRBV19 to TRBJ2-2; D not resolved. The V end was cut by 5 bases, the J end by 3 bases, with 10 bases between. CDR1 and CDR2 from the germline V gene are LNHDA and SQIVND (reference sequence). This CDR3 is built from 14 residues. CDR3 protein: CASSPPRYTGELFF. The DNA for the CDR3 is TGTGCCAGTAGTCCCCCCCGCTACACCGGGGAGCTGTTTTTT.

The J gene is TRBJ2-1, the V gene TRBV5-1; D possibly corresponds to TRBD2 (6 bases). V was cut by 0 bases and J by 13 bases, with 14 bases left in between. Germline V gene sequence: CDR1 SGHRS, CDR2 YFSETQ. The CDR3 loop spans 13 amino acids. The CDR3 region has the DNA TGCGCCAGCAGCTTGGATAGCGGAGGTGGACAGTTCTTC. This encodes CASSLDSGGGQFF.

The V and J genes are TRBV12-3 or TRBV12-4 and TRBJ2-5; TRBD2 matches at 9 bases. The junction had 10 bases not matched to a gene; V was cut back by 6 bases and J by 5 bases. The CDR3 consists of 15 residues. The CDR3 sequence is CASRPTSGGGETQYF. Written as DNA, the CDR3 is TGTGCCAGCAGACCGACTAGCGGAGGGGGGGAGACCCAGTACTTC.

The rearrangement joins TRBV20-1 to TRBJ1-5; the D is unclear. Germline values: CDR1 DFQATT, CDR2 SNEGSKA (reference sequence). The V and J ends lost 3 bases and 6 bases respectively, with 15 bases between them. This CDR3 has 14 residues. CDR3 loop: CSASRKGNSQPQHF. The DNA for the CDR3 is TGCAGTGCTAGTAGGAAAGGGAACAGTCAGCCCCAGCATTTT.

The chain is built from TRBV5-1 and TRBJ2-1; 7 bases are a match to TRBD2. The CDR3 contains 15 residues. Losses at the gene ends were 2 bases for V and 5 bases for J; bases not matched to a gene: 7. Germline CDR1 is SGHRS and CDR2 is YFSETQ. CDR3 amino acids: CASSFGLADNNEQFF. The CDR3 DNA sequence: TGCGCCAGCAGCTTTGGTCTAGCGGATAACAATGAGCAGTTCTTC.

The chain couples TRBV28 to TRBJ1-1; D not resolved. The CDR3 totals 11 residues. Germline values: CDR1 MDHEN, CDR2 SYDVKM. V shed 9 bases and J shed 11 bases, with 16 bases lying between them. The CDR3: CASKRPGGAFF. In DNA, the CDR3 is TGTGCCAGTAAGAGGCCAGGCGGGGCTTTCTTT.

Ten or more counts support this clonotype. This rearrangement joins TRBV20-1 to TRBJ2-1; tentatively, D is TRBD1 (6 bases). CDR1 DFQATT and CDR2 SNEGSKA come from the germline V gene (reference sequence). V was trimmed by 4 bases and J by 10 bases, leaving 11 bases between them. CDR3 size: 11 residues. The CDR3 bases are TGCAGTGCTACCCGGGACATAGAGCAGTTCTTC. The encoded protein is CSATRDIEQFF.

The gene calls are TRBV7-9 and TRBJ2-2; 8 nucleotides agree with TRBD1. Germline CDR1 and CDR2: SEHNR and FQNEAQ (reference sequence). This CDR3 is built from 16 residues. The trim removed 5 bases at V and 4 bases at J, leaving 9 bases unmatched. The CDR3 sequence: CASSLAGDRRTGELFF. The CDR3 DNA follows: TGTGCCAGCAGCCTCGCCGGGGACAGGCGCACCGGGGAGCTGTTTTTT.

This clonotype was seen a few times. The chain links TRBV4-2 to TRBJ1-2; the D is unclear. This CDR3 has 13 amino acids. The V gene's germline CDR1 is LGHNA and CDR2 YNFKEQ. V was clipped by 0 bases and J by 7 bases, with 9 bases between them. The CDR3: CASSQDWVSGYTF. Written as DNA, the CDR3 is TGTGCCAGCAGCCAAGATTGGGTCTCTGGCTACACCTTC.

This clonotype was seen more than once but under ten times. The rearrangement joins TRBV2 to TRBJ2-7; no reliable D call. The germline gives CDR1 SNHLY, CDR2 FYNNEI. The CDR3 extends over 16 amino acids. V was shortened by 0 bases and J by 2 bases, with 14 bases between the two germline ends. The CDR3: CASSEAAPESAYEQYF. CDR3 nucleotide sequence: TGTGCCAGCAGTGAAGCTGCGCCTGAAAGCGCCTACGAGCAGTACTTC.

This chain uses TRBV25-1 with TRBJ2-3; the match to TRBD1 covers 7 bases. The CDR3 covers 16 residues. CDR1 is MGHDK and CDR2 is SYGVNS in the germline V gene. V dropped 3 bases and J dropped 2; count of bases not matched to a gene: 8. CDR3 bases: TGTGCCAGCAGTGATCTACAGGGGATTTTCACAGATACGCAGTATTTT. Protein product: CASSDLQGIFTDTQYF.

The table lists this clonotype with a few counts. The germline gene is not matched at one end of the junction; a read error may be the cause. The rearrangement links TRBV7-2 to TRBJ2-1; D perhaps matches TRBD2 (6 bases). This CDR3 contains 12 residues. Germline V gene lookup returns CDR1 SGHTA and CDR2 FQGNSA. The CDR3 reads CASSFPRAGPGF. The CDR3 DNA is TGTGCCAGCAGCTTCCCGCGGGCGGGGCCGGGCTTC.

The J gene is TRBJ2-3, the V gene TRBV28, with TRBD2 matching 7 bases. The CDR3 has 14 residues. Germline values: CDR1 MDHEN, CDR2 SYDVKM. V was pared by 8 bases and J by 4 bases, with 9 bases of the junction left unmatched. The CDR3 sequence: CASYTGGSADTQYF. The CDR3 DNA follows: TGTGCCAGCTACACGGGCGGGAGCGCAGATACGCAGTATTTT.